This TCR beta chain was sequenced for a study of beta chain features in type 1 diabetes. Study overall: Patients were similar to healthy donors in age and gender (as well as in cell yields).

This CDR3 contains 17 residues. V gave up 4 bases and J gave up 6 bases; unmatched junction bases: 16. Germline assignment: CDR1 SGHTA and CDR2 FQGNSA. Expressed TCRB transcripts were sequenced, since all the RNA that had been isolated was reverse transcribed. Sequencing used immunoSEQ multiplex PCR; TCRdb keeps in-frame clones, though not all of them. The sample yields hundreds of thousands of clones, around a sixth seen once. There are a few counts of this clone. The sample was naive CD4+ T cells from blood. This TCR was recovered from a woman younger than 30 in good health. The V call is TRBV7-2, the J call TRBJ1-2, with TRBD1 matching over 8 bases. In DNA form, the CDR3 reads TGTGCCAGCAGCTCCATGCACCGGGACAGGTGGTGGAATGGCTACACCTTC. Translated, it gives CASSSMHRDRWWNGYTF.